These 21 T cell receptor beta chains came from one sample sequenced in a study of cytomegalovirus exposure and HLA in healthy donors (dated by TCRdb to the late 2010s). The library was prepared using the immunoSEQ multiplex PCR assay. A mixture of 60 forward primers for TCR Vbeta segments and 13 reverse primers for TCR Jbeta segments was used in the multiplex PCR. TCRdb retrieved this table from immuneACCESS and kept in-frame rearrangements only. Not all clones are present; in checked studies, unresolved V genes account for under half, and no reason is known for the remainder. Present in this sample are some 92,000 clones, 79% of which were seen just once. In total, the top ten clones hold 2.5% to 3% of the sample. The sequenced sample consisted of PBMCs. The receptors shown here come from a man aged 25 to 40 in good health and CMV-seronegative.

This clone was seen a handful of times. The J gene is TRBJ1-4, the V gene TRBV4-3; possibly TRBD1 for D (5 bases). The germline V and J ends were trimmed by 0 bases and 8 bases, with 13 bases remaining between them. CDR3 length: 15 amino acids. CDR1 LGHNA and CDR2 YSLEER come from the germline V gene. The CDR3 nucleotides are TGCGCCAGCAGCCAAGAAGGCGGGGCACGCGAAAAACTGTTTTTT. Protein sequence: CASSQEGGAREKLFF.

Here the CDR3 reads CASSHLDRGANYGYTF. The DNA of the CDR3 is TGTGCCAGCAGCCATCTTGATAGGGGTGCTAACTATGGCTACACCTTC. The V call is TRBV14, the J call TRBJ1-2; possibly TRBD1 for D (5 bases). Trimming removed 3 bases at V and 0 bases at J, with 14 bases between. There are 16 residues in the CDR3. Germline-derived CDR1 and CDR2 are SGHDN and FVKESK.

CDR3 sequence reads: CASTPTGNYGYTF. In nucleotides, the CDR3 is TGTGCCAGTACCCCGACAGGCAACTATGGCTACACCTTC. The V call is TRBV6-1, the J call TRBJ1-2, with D tentatively TRBD1 (6 bases). V was clipped by 9 bases and J by 2 bases, with 13 bases between them. The CDR3 has 13 amino acids. Per the germline V gene, CDR1 is MNHNS and CDR2 is SASEGT.

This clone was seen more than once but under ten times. The CDR3 region has the DNA TGTGCCAGCAGTTTATCAAGACAAACCAAAAACATTCAGTACTTC. This codes for CASSLSRQTKNIQYF. This chain joins TRBV27 and TRBJ2-4, with D unclear. The CDR3 extends over 15 amino acids. V was cut by 0 bases and J by 2 bases, with 8 bases left in between. Germline CDR1 reads MNHEY; CDR2 reads SMNVEV (reference sequence).

The chain's CDR3 is CASSPTPRTGINYGYTF. The CDR3 bases are TGTGCCAGCTCACCTACTCCCCGGACAGGGATCAACTATGGCTACACCTTC. V gene TRBV18 combines with J gene TRBJ1-2; TRBD1 matches 8 bases. Germline CDR1 is KGHSH and CDR2 is LQKENI. Trimming cost V 3 bases and J 2 bases; bases outside gene matches: 11. CDR3 size: 17 residues.

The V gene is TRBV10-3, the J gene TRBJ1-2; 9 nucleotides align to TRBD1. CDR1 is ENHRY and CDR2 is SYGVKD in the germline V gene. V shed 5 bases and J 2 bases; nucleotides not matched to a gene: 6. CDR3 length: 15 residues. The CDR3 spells CAISRDRDPNYGYTF. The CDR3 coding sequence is TGTGCCATCAGTAGGGACAGGGACCCGAACTATGGCTACACCTTC.

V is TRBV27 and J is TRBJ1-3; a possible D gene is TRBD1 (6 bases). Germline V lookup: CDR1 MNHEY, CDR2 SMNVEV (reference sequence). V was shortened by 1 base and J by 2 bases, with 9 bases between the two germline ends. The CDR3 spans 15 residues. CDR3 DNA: TGTGCCAGCAGTTTATGGGCAGGGGCTGGAAACACCATATATTTT. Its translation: CASSLWAGAGNTIYF.

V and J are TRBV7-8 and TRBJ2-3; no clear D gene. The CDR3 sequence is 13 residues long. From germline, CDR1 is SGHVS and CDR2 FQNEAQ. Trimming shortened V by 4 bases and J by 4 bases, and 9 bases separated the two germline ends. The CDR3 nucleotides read TGTGCCAGCAGCTCCACAACAGCAGATACGCAGTATTTT. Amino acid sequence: CASSSTTADTQYF.

The CDR3 loop is CASSPEGDRGTEAFF. CDR3 bases: TGCGCCAGCAGCCCCGAGGGGGACAGGGGCACTGAAGCTTTCTTT. The V call is TRBV5-1, the J call TRBJ1-1, with 10 bases identical to TRBD1. Germline trimming cut 4 bases from V and 4 bases from J; bases unmatched to any gene: 7. The CDR3 length is 15 residues. CDR1 is SGHRS, CDR2 YFSETQ, per germline.

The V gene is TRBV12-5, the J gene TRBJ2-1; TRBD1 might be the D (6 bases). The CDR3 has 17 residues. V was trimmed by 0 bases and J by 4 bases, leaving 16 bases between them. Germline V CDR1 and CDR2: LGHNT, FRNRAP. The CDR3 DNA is TGTGCTAGTGGTTTGGTACTCAGGACAGAGATTTACAATGAGCAGTTCTTC. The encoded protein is CASGLVLRTEIYNEQFF.

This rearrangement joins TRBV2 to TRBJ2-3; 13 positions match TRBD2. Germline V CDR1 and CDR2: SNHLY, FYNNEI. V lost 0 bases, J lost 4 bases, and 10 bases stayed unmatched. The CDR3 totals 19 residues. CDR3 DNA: TGTGCCAGCAGTGAAGCCTTACTAGCGGGGGGGCCTGTCCCAGATACGCAGTATTTT. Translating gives CASSEALLAGGPVPDTQYF. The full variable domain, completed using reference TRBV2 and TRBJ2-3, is EPEVTQTPSHQVTQMGQEVILRCVPISNHLYFYWYRQILGQKVEFLVSFYNNEISEKSEIFDDQFSVERPDGSNFTLKIRSTKLEDSAMYFCASSEALLAGGPVPDTQYFGPGTRLTVL.

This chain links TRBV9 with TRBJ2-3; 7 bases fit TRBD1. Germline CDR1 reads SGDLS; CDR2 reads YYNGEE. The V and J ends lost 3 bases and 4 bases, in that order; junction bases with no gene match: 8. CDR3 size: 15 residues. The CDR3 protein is CASSDKTGIADTQYF. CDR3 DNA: TGTGCCAGCAGCGATAAGACAGGGATAGCAGATACGCAGTATTTT.

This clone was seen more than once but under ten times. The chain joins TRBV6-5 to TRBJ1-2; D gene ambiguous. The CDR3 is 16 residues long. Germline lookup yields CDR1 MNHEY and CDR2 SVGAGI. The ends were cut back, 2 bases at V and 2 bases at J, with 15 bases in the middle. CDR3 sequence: CASSYQRSPFNYGYTF. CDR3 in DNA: TGTGCCAGCAGTTACCAGAGGTCCCCATTCAACTATGGCTACACCTTC.

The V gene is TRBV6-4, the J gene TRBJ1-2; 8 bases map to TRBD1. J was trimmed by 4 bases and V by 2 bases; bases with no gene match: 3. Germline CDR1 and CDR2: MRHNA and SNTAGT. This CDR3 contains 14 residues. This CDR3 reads CASSDGTGLYGYTF. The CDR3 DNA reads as TGTGCCAGCAGTGACGGGACAGGACTCTATGGCTACACCTTC.

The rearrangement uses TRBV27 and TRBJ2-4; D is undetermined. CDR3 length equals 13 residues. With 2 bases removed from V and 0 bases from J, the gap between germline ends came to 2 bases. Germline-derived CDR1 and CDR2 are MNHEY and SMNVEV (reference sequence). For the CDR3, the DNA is TGTGCCAGCAGTTTACTAGCCAAAAACATTCAGTACTTC. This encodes CASSLLAKNIQYF.

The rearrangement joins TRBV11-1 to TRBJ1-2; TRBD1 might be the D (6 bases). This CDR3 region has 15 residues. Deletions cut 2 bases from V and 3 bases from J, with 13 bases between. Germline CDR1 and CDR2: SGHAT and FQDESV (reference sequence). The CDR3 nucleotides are TGTGCCAGCAGCTTATCACGACAGGCAGACTATGGCTACACCTTC. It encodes CASSLSRQADYGYTF.

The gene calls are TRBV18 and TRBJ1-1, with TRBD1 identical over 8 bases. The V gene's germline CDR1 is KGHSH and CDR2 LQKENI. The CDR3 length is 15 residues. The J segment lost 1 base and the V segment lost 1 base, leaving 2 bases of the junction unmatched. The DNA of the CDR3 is TGTGCCAGCTCACCACGAGGACAGGGGAACACTGAAGCTTTCTTT. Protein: CASSPRGQGNTEAFF.

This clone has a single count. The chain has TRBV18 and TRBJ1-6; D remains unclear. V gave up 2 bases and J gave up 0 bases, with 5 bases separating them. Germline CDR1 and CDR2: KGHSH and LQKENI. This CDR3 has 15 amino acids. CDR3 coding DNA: TGTGCCAGCTCACCAAAGAGCTCCTATAATTCACCCCTCCACTTT. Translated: CASSPKSSYNSPLHF.

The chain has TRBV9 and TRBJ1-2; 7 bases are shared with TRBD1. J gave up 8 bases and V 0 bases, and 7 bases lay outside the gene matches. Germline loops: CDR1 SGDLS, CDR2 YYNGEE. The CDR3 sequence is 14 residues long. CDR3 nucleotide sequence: TGTGCCAGCAGCGTAGCTACAACAGGGGAAGGCTACACCTTC. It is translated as CASSVATTGEGYTF.

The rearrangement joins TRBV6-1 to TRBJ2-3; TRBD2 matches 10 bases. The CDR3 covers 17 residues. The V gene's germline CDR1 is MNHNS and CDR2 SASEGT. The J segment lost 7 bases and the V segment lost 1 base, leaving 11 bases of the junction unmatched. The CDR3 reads CASSEVASSGSRNTQYF. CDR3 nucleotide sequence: TGTGCCAGCAGTGAAGTGGCGTCTAGCGGGAGCAGAAATACGCAGTATTTT.

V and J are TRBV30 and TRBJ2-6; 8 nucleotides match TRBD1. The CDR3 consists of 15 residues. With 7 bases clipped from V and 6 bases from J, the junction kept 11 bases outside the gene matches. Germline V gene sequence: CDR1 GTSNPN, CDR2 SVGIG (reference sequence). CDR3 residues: CASAPDRDSANVLTF. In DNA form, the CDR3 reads TGTGCCTCCGCCCCGGACAGGGACTCGGCCAACGTCCTGACTTTC.